This paragraph reports one TCR beta chain. Which antigen it targets is not known. No per-base quality is available; no much larger clone lies one base away. The cohort was made up of several hundred healthy bone marrow donors. At the time of sampling, every cohort member was nominally healthy, though immune exposures that went unrecorded were likely present. The donor was CMV seronegative and belonged to the group of under 400 seronegative cohort members. A peripheral blood sample was collected from each donor, and TCR beta sequencing was performed on peripheral blood mononuclear cells. Genomic DNA extraction from the blood cell samples was performed with the Qiagen DNeasy Blood Extraction Kit. This sample stems from a study of cytomegalovirus exposure and HLA in healthy donors (dated by TCRdb to the late 2010s). Some background on the complete study: An earlier analysis of 587 of the donors reported around 280 Gb of sequence data and 90 million to 120 million unique TCR beta sequences obtained from approximately 180 million T cells. About 300 gigabases of sequencing data and tens of millions of unique TCR sequences were included in an early release covering 500 to 750 HLA-typed donors. The genetic ancestry cluster associated with self-reported Caucasian donors included approximately 85% of the approximately 410 genotyped donors. The study aimed to test whether cataloging public T cell receptors could reveal signatures of past pathogen exposure. Using immunosequencing, the study profiled T cell repertoires from some 670 subjects and related those repertoires to cytomegalovirus serostatus. Along with the approximately 700-subject first cohort, a separate validation cohort of around 120 different subjects was used. The study combined high-throughput TCR immunosequencing, statistical association of individual TCRs with disease status, and machine learning to predict cytomegalovirus infection status. A later analysis re-examined previously published TCR beta repertoires from 500 to 700 donors and added high-resolution HLA genotyping to investigate patterns of TCR occurrence. In the later analysis, no new phenotypic data were used to find candidate immune exposures; instead, reliance was placed on TCR beta sequences and their occurrence across donors. An earlier analysis of approximately 630 of the donors applied high-throughput TCR beta sequencing to assess whether each TCR beta V gene segment acted as functional or pseudogenic. Donor age, sex, ethnicity and CMV serostatus were compiled together with the repertoire data. Genome-wide SNP genotypes for about three fifths of the roughly 670 donors were used in a later genetic analysis, which treated that subset as a discovery cohort. Every discovery cohort repertoire had been produced on one sequencing platform. Both class I and class II loci were covered by HLA typing, at four-digit resolution. The number of donors typed differed by locus, with 629-630 for A, B, C, DRB1 and DQB1, around 560 for DQA1, 600 to 610 for DPA1, and under 490 for DPB1. Roughly five DR-DQ haplotypes were treated as single units for association and clustering because of strong linkage in the cohort. Across about 380 genotyped donors of the cohort, an average of about 240,000 unique TCR beta nucleotide sequences per donor were sequenced, and 15% to 20% of those sequences were non-productive. The research as a whole found: According to a later analysis, TCR association rates differed among HLA loci, with DRB1 alleles showing the most associated TCRs and HLA-C alleles showing the fewest. Most TCR sequences were seen in very few donors, while some public TCRs were found in many individuals. A later analysis found that HLA-associated TCR beta chains were more clonally expanded and had lower generation probabilities than equally common non-associated chains. According to a later analysis, parvovirus B19, influenza, CMV and Epstein-Barr virus appeared linked to several top co-occurrence clusters. A group of highly shared sequence variants was considered likely to be a technical artifact of the sequencing pipeline. Correlated functional status among segregating V segments might reflect linkage disequilibrium, but an unknown experimental factor could not be ruled out. It was suggested by the authors that the approach could potentially be generalized to other disease states and immunological phenotypes. In a later genetic analysis, fewer N-insertions in productive TCRs were reported among donors in an Asian-associated ancestry cluster than the roughly 700-donor mean. In a later analysis, about 17,000 TCR beta sequences were associated with specific HLA alleles at a false discovery rate of 0.05. An association between a missense DCLRE1C variant and V-gene and J-gene trimming of TCR beta chains was found in a later genetic analysis and replicated in an independent cohort. The classifier was reported to diagnose cytomegalovirus status with high specificity and sensitivity in both the original and validation cohorts. Broadly in line with IMGT annotations, most TCR beta V segments showed up in productive rearrangements about 87% or about 30% of the time in an earlier analysis of 450 to 600 of the donors. When HLA alleles, especially DR and DQ, strongly co-occurred, attributing TCR associations to individual alleles was difficult. Presence/absence analyses assumed roughly uniform sequencing depth across donors, an assumption that may not hold. In this cohort, only TCR beta chains were sequenced, and detectable features were limited by the absence of alpha or paired-chain data. In a later analysis, most CMV-associated TCR beta chains were found to appear HLA-restricted, with HLA associations seemingly driven largely by CMV exposure. The only immune exposure information available for the cohort was CMV serostatus. A few of the identified cytomegalovirus-associated TCR beta chains were confirmed in vitro to be specific for cytomegalovirus antigens. Because counts were too low, about 18 rarely observed V segments, including chromosome 9 orphons, were left out of the earlier analysis of 587 of the donors. Because HLA typing was missing for some donors at each locus, association tests included only the typed subset. The study gave a list of under 200 TCR beta chains associated with cytomegalovirus. A further reported finding was that TCR beta sequences accurately predicted the HLA-A and HLA-B alleles for most subjects in the first cohort. The 87-base-pair reads could not distinguish some IMGT-functional V segments, including TRBV6-2 and TRBV6-3, so those segments were excluded.

V loses 4 bases, J loses 8 bases, and the germline ends lie 18 bases apart. The CDR3 goes from the cysteine to the phenylalanine over 14 residues. Here the CDR3 DNA is all that survives: 42 bases in frame from base 1. Looking up the germline V gene yields CDR1 SGHDT and CDR2 YYEEEE. Library prep was done by the immunoSEQ multiplex PCR assay. The multiplex PCR relied on a mix of 60 forward primers for TCR Vbeta segments and 13 reverse primers for TCR Jbeta segments. Amplification of the CDR3 region of rearranged TCR beta genes was performed with a multiplex PCR assay on genomic DNA. The Illumina HiSeq System was used to sequence the amplified TCR beta libraries as 87-base-pair reads. The paper's data handling went like this. In a later analysis, around 80 million unique TCR beta chains were counted across the roughly 670 repertoires, and around 11 million of these chains were shared by at least two donors. Raw reads were error-corrected and collapsed into unique sequences with a nearest-neighbor algorithm that merged closely related sequences to remove PCR and sequencing errors. Alignment of CDR3 sequences to IMGT reference sequences was used to assign V, D and J gene segments. For a sequence to be retained, at least a six-nucleotide match to both a V gene segment and a J gene segment was required. Rearrangements were called productive when the CDR3 lacked stop codons and stayed in frame with V and J; all others were non-productive. Following IMGT convention, CDR3 was defined as the stretch from the second conserved V-encoded cysteine up to the conserved J-encoded phenylalanine. The earlier analysis of some 540 of the donors excluded any sequence lacking an unambiguous match to a single V gene segment. An earlier analysis of a few hundred of the donors called V segments functional above 56.7% productive rearrangements and segregating when the between-donor standard deviation exceeded 5%. To diagnose cytomegalovirus status from the catalog of TCR beta chain sequences, a statistical classification framework was built. V and J gene assignment, in a later analysis, came from comparing TCR nucleotide sequences with IMGT/GENE-DB human TR gene sequences. In a later analysis, CDR3 sequences and most-parsimonious VDJ recombination scenarios were assigned using the TCRdist pipeline. In a later analysis, each TCR beta chain was defined by its CDR3 amino acid sequence together with its V-gene family, and reads without a unique V-gene family were excluded. As a way to deal with suspected cross-contamination and a sequencing artifact, a later analysis dropped roughly 620 nucleotide sequences that were highly shared and had low generation probability. In a later analysis, a clonal expansion index was calculated for each public chain from normalized within-repertoire ranks of inferred template counts. In a later analysis, generation probabilities were computed with a VDJ recombination model fitted to out-of-frame rearrangements, and the resulting probabilities were checked against IGoR. In a later analysis, TCR-TCR, TCR-HLA and TCR-CMV co-occurrence was scored with hypergeometric tests, and a repertoire-size bias correction was applied to TCR pairs. To estimate false discovery rates, a later analysis permuted the HLA or CMV assignments 20 times. In a later analysis, co-occurring TCRs were grouped using DBSCAN, with TCRdist sequence similarity added in when clustering inside HLA-allele-positive subsets. For co-occurrence clustering, repertoires with fewer than 30,000 or more than 120,000 public chains were excluded, along with roughly 5 repertoires with anomalous nucleotide sharing. TCRdb re-hosts the immuneACCESS table, in-frame sequences only. Its copies lack some clones; in the studies checked, an unresolved V gene accounts for under half of them, and the cause for the rest is not known. Clonal size and the V and J genes are those of that table, whereas D and trimming came from the DNA. The sample table shows about 160,000 clones, and around four fifths are seen once. The ten biggest clones cover roughly 1.9% of the sample.

Input material: PBMCs. The chain employs TRBV5-6 and TRBJ1-2; the D gene is perhaps TRBD1, from 6 matching bases. This TCR was recovered from a female donor in good health and CMV-seronegative. For the CDR3, the sequence is CASSPWPGDDGYTF. The sequenced DNA is TGTGCCAGCAGCCCATGGCCAGGGGATGACGGCTACACCTTC. The CDR3, completed at both ends by the reference TRBV5-6 and TRBJ1-2 genes, gives the full variable domain DAGVTQSPTHLIKTRGQQVTLRCSPKSGHDTVSWYQQALGQGPQFIFQYYEEEERQRGNFPDRFSGHQFPNYSSELNVNALLLGDSALYLCASSPWPGDDGYTFGSGTRLTVV.